This section outlines one T cell receptor (beta chain) sequence together with its context. Its specificity is not known. This record belongs to a study of STAT5B mutations in CD4+ large granular lymphocyte leukemia. Notes on the study in general: Compared with healthy controls (2/35), patient top clones favored TRBV06 (8/27). Without putative leukemic clones, patient CD4-sorted repertoires remained more clonal than healthy CD4+ repertoires.

The CDR3 covers 17 residues. V lost 4 bases to trimming and J lost 6 bases; unmatched junction nucleotides: 14. Germline CDR1 reads MGHDK; CDR2 reads SYGVNS. The table came from immunoSEQ multiplex PCR; TCRdb's copy has only in-frame clones and leaves some out. The profile covers roughly 36,000 clones, with 69% appearing a single time and less than 3% taken by the ten largest. What was sequenced was CD4+ T cells from blood buffy coats. The chain couples TRBV25-1 to TRBJ1-3, with 8 bases lining up with TRBD1. The clonotype was recovered from a human donor in good health. In DNA form, the CDR3 reads TGTGCCAGCAGTGGATCACGCGGGACAGGCAGTTTAAACACCATATATTTT. It is translated as CASSGSRGTGSLNTIYF.